This TCR beta chain was sequenced for a study of PD-L1 blockade in urothelial cancer. Sequencing used immunoSEQ multiplex PCR; TCRdb keeps in-frame clones, though not all of them. The sample carries about 74,000 clones, less than 90% recorded once. CDR1 is SQVTM and CDR2 is ANQGSEA in the germline V gene. The V end was cut by 4 bases, the J end by 4 bases, with 14 bases between. CDR3 length: 13 residues. The chain is built from TRBV29-1 and TRBJ2-7, with D possibly being TRBD2 (6 bases). The sequence was obtained from a man between 65 and 85 years old with urothelial cancer. The sample in question was PBMCs, obtained around atezolizumab (anti-PD-L1) treatment. CDR3 sequence reads: CSVAVHGGYEQYF. The CDR3 nucleotides read TGCAGCGTTGCAGTTCATGGGGGGTACGAGCAGTACTTC.